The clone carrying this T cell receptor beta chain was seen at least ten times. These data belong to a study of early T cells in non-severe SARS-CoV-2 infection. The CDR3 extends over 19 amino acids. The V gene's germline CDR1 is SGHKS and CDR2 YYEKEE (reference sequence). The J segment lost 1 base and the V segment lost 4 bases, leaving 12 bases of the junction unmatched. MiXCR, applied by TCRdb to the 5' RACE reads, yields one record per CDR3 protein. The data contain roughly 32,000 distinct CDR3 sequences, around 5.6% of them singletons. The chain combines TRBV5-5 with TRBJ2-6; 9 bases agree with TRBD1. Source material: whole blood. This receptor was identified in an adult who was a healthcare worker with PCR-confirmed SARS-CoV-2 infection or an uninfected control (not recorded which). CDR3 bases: TGTGCCAGCAGCCCGCCCCCAGGACAGGGGACATCTGGGGCCAACGTCCTGACTTTC. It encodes CASSPPPGQGTSGANVLTF.